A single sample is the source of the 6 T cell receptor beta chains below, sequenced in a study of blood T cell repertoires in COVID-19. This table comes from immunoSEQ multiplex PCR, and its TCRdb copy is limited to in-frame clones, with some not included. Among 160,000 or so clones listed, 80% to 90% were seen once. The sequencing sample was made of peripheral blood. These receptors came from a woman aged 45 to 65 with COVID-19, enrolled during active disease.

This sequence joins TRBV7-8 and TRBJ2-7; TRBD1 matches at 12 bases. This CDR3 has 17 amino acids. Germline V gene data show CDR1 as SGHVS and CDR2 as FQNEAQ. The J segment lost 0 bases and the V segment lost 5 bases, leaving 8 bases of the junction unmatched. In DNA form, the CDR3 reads TGTGCCAGCAGCCCCCCGGGACAGGGGGCATCCTCCTACGAGCAGTACTTC. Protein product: CASSPPGQGASSYEQYF.

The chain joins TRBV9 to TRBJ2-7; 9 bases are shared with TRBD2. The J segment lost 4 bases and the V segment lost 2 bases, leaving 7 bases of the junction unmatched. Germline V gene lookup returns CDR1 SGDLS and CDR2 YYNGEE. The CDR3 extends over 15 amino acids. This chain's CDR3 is CASSVDSGGLYEQYF. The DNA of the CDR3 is TGTGCCAGCAGCGTGGATAGCGGGGGTTTATACGAGCAGTACTTC.

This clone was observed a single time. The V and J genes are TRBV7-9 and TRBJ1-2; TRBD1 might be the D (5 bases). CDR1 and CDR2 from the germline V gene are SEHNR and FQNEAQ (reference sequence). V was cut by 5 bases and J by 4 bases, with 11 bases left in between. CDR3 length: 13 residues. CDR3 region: CASSPPGFYGYTF. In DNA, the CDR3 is TGTGCCAGCAGCCCCCCAGGGTTCTATGGCTACACCTTC.

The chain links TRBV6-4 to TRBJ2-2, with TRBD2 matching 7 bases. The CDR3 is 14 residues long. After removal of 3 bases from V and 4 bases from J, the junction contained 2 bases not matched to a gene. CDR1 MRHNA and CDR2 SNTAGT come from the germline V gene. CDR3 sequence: CASSEGGGTGELFF. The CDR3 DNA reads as TGTGCCAGCAGTGAAGGCGGGGGCACCGGGGAGCTGTTTTTT.

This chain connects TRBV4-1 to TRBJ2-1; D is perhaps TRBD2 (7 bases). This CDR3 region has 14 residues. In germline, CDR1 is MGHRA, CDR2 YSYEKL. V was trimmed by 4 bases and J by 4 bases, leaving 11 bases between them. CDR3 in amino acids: CASSREGGYNEQFF. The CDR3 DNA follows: TGCGCCAGCAGCCGGGAGGGGGGTTACAATGAGCAGTTCTTC.

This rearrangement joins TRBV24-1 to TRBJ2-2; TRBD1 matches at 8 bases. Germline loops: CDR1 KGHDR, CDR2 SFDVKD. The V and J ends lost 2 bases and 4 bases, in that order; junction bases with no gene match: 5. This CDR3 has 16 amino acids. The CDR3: CATSDSWTGPTGELFF. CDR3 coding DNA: TGTGCCACCAGTGATTCCTGGACAGGGCCCACCGGGGAGCTGTTTTTT.